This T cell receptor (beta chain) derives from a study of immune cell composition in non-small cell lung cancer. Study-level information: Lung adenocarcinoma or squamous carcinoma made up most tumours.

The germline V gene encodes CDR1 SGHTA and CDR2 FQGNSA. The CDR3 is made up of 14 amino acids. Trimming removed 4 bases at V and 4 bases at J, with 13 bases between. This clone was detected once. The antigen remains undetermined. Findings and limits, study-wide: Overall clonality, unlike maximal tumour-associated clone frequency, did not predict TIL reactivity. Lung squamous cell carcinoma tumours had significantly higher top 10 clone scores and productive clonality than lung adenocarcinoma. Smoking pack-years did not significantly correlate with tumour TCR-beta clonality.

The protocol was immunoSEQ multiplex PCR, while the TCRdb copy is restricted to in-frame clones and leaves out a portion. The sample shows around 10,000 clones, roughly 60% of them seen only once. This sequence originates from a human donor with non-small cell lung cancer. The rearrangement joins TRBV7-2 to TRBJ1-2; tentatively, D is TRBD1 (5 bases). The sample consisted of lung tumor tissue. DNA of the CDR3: TGTGCCAGCAGCTCCAGCGGGGGGACCTATGGCTACACCTTC. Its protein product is CASSSSGGTYGYTF.